This T cell receptor (beta chain) came from a study of T-cell reconstitution after alpha-beta-depleted transplantation in children. This clonotype was detected many times. The antigen is unknown. The TCRbeta library incorporated unique molecular identifiers. Each CDR3 protein gets one entry after TCRdb re-called the PCR reads with MiXCR. The data show approximately 30,000 distinct CDR3 sequences, around 6.3% seen once. Points from the study as a whole: Surviving recipient T cells and thymic progenitors accounted for the high day-60 TCRbeta diversity observed in some patients. By one year post-transplant, T-cell counts and diversity largely arose from T cells that were newly produced. It was reported that alpha-beta T cells came from several hundred expanded graft clones (about two months after transplant).

The clonotype comes from a male patient younger than 18 who had a stem cell transplant for acute myeloid leukemia, so the T cells may come from the graft donor. Sequencing was performed on PBMCs, mostly from graft donor cells, taken 180 days after TCRalphabeta/CD19-depleted stem cell transplant.

The CDR3 nucleotides are TGTGCCTGGAGCGCTGGCCAGGGAGTTCGGGCTTTCTTT. Translating it yields CAWSAGQGVRAFF. The chain employs TRBV30 and TRBJ1-1, with D possibly being TRBD1 (5 bases). In germline, CDR1 is GTSNPN, CDR2 SVGIG (reference sequence). The CDR3 totals 13 residues. Trimming removed 3 bases at V and 11 bases at J, with 19 bases between.